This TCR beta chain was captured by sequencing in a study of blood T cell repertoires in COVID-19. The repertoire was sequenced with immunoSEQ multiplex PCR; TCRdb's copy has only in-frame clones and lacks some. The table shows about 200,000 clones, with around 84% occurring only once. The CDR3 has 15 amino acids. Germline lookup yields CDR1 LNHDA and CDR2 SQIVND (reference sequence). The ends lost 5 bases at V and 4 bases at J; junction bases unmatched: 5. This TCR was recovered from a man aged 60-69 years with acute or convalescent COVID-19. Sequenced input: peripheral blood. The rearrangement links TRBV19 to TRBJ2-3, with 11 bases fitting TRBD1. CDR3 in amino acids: CASSHPGQGADTQYF. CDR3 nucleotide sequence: TGTGCCAGTAGTCATCCGGGACAGGGGGCAGATACGCAGTATTTT. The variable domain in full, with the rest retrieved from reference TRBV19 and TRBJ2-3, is DGGITQSPKYLFRKEGQNVTLSCEQNLNHDAMYWYRQDPGQGLRLIYYSQIVNDFQKGDIAEGYSVSREKKESFPLTVTSAQKNPTAFYLCASSHPGQGADTQYFGPGTRLTVL.